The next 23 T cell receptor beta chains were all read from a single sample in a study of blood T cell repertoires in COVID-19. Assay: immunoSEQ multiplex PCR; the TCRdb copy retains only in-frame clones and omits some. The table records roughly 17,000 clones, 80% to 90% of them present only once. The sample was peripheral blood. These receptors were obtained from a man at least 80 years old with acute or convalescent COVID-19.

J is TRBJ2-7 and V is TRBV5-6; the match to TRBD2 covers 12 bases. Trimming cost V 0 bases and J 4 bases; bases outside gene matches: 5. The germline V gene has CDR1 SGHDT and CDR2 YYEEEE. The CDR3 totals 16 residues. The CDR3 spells CASSLDRLAGGYEQYF. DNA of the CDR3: TGTGCCAGCAGCTTGGATCGGCTAGCGGGAGGGTACGAGCAGTACTTC.

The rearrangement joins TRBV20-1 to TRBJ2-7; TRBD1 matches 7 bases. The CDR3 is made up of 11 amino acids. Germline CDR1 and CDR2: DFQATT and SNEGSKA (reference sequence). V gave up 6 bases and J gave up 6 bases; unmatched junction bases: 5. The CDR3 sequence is CSAGDSVEQYF. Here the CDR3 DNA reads TGCAGTGCCGGGGACAGCGTCGAGCAGTACTTC.

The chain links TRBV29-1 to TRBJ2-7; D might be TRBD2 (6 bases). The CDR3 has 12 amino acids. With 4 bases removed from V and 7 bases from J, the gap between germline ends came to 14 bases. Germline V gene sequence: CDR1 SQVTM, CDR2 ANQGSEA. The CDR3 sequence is CSVGRVAGEQYF. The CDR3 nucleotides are TGCAGCGTTGGAAGGGTCGCGGGGGAGCAGTACTTC.

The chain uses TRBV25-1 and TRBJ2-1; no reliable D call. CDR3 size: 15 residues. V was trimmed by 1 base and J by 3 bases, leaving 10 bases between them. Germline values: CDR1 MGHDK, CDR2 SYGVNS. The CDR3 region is CASSESGRFYNEQFF. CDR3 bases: TGTGCCAGCAGTGAATCGGGTCGGTTCTACAATGAGCAGTTCTTC. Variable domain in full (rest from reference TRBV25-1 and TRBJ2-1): EADIYQTPRYLVIGTGKKITLECSQTMGHDKMYWYQQDPGMELHLIHYSYGVNSTEKGDLSSESTVSRIRTEHFPLTLESARPSHTSQYLCASSESGRFYNEQFFGPGTRLTVL.

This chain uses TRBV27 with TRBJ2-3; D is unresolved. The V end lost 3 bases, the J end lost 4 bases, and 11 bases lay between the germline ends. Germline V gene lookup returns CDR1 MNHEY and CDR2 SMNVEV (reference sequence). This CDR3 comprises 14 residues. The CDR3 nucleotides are TGTGCCAGCAGTTTGTCCGCTCGGGCAGATACGCAGTATTTT. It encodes CASSLSARADTQYF.

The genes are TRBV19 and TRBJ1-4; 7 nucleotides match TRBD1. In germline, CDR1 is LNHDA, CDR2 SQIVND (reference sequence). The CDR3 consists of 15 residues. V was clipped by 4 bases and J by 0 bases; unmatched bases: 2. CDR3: CASSNQGATNEKLFF. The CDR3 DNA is TGTGCCAGTAGTAACCAGGGGGCAACTAATGAAAAACTGTTTTTT.

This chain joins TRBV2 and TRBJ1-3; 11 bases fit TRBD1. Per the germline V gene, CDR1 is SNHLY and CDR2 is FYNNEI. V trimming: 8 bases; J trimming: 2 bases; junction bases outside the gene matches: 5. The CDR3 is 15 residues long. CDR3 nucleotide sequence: TGTGCCAGCGTAGGACAGGGGGCGCCTGGAAACACCATATATTTT. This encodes CASVGQGAPGNTIYF.

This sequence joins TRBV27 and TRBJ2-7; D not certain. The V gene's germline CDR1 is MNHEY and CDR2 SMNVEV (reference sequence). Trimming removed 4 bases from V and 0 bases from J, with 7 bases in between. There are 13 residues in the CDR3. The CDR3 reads CASSSPGSYEQYF. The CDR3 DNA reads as TGTGCCAGCAGTTCCCCGGGCTCCTACGAGCAGTACTTC.

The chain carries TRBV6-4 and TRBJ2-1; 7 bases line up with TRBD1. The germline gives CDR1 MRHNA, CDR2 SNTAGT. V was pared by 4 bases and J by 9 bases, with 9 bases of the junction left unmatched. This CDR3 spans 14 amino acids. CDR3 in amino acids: CASSAETGPGEQFF. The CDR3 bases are TGTGCCAGCAGTGCTGAGACAGGGCCCGGTGAGCAGTTCTTC.

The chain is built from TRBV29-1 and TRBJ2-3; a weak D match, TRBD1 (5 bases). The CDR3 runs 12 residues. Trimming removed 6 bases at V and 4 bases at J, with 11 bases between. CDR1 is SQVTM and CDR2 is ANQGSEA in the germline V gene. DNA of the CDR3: TGCAGCGTCGCTAGGGGATCAGATACGCAGTATTTT. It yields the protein CSVARGSDTQYF.

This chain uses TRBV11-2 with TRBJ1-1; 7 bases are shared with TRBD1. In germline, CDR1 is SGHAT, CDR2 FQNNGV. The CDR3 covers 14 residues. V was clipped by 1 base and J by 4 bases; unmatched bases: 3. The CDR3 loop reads CASSLGDRVTEAFF. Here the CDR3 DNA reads TGTGCCAGCAGCTTAGGAGACAGGGTCACTGAAGCTTTCTTT.

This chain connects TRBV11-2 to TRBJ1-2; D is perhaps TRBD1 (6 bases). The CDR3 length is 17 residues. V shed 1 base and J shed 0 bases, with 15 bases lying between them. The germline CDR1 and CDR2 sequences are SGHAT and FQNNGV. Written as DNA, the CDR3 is TGTGCCAGCAGCTTAGCCGCGCCCCGGACAGCTAACTATGGCTACACCTTC. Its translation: CASSLAAPRTANYGYTF.

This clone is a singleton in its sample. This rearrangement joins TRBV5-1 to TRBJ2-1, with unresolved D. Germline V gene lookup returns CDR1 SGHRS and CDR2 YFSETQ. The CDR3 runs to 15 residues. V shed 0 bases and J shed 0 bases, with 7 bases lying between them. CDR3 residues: CASSLGTSSYNEQFF. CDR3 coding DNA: TGCGCCAGCAGCTTGGGTACGAGCTCCTACAATGAGCAGTTCTTC.

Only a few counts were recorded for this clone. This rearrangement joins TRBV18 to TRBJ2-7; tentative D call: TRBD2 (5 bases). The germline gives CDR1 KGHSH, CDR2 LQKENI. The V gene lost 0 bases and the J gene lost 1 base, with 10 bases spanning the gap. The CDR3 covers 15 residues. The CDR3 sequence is CASSPPRVDSYEQYF. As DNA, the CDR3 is TGTGCCAGCTCACCACCGAGGGTCGATTCCTACGAGCAGTACTTC.

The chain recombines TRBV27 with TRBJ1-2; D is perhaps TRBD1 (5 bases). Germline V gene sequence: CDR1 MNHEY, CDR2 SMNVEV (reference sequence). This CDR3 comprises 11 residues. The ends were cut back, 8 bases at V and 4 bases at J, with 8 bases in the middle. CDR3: CASGAGYGYTF. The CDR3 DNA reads TGTGCCAGCGGGGCTGGCTATGGCTACACCTTC.

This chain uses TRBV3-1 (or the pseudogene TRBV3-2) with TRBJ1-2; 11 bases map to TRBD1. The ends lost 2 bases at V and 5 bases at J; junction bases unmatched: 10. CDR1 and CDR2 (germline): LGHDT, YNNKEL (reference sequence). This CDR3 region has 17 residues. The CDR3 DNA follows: TGTGCCAGCAGCCAACCGAGGGCGGGACAGGGGGTTTATGGCTACACCTTC. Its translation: CASSQPRAGQGVYGYTF.

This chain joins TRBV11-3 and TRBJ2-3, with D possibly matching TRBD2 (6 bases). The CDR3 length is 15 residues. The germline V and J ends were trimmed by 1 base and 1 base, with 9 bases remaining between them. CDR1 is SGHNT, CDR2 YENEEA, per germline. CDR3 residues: CASSLVSGGTDTQYF. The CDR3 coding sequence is TGTGCCAGCAGCTTAGTGTCGGGGGGCACAGATACGCAGTATTTT.

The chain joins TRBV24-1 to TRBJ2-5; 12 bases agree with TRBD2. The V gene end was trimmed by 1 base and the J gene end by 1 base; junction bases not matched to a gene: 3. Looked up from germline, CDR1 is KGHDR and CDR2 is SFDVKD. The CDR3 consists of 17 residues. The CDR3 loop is CATSDFSLAGGQETQYF. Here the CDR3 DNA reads TGTGCCACCAGTGATTTTTCACTAGCGGGAGGCCAAGAGACCCAGTACTTC.

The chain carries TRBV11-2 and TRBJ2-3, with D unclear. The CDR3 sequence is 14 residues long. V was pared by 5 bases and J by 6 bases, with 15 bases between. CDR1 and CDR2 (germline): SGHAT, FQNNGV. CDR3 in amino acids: CASSPVRGRDTQYF. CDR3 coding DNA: TGTGCCAGCAGCCCCGTGCGAGGCCGTGATACGCAGTATTTT.

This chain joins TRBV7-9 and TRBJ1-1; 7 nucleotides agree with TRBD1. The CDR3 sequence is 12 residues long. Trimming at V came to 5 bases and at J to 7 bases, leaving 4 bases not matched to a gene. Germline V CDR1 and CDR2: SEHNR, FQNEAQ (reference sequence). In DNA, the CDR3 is TGTGCCAGCAGCCCGAGGGACAGTGAAGCTTTCTTT. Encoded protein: CASSPRDSEAFF. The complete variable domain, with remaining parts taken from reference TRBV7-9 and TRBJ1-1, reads DTGVSQNPRHKITKRGQNVTFRCDPISEHNRLYWYRQTLGQGPEFLTYFQNEAQLEKSRLLSDRFSAERPKGSFSTLEIQRTEQGDSAMYLCASSPRDSEAFFGQGTRLTVV.

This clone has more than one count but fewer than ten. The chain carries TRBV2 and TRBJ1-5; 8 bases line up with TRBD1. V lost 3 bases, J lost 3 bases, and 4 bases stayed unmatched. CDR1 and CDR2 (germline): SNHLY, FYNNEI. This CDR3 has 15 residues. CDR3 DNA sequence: TGTGCCAGCAGTGAGCTGACAGGGGACAATCAGCCCCAGCATTTT. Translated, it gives CASSELTGDNQPQHF.

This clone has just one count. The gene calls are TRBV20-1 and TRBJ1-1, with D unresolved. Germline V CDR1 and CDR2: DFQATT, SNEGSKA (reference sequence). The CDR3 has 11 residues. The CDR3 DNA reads TGCGGAGGCGTCCTCGGCACTGAAGCTTTCTTT. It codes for CGGVLGTEAFF.

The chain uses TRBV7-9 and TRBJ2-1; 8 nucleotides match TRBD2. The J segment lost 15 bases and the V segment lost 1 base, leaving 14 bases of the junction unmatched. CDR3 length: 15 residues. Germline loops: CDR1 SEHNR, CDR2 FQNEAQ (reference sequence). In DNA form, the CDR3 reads TGTGCCAGCAGCTTAGATTCCGGGAGGGCCGCCCTTCGGTTCTTC. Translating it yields CASSLDSGRAALRFF.